This T cell receptor beta chain emerged from a study of memory CD4+ T cells and cytomegalovirus serostatus. The sort gate was single viable CD3+CD4+CD8-CD45RO+ cells for memory CD4+ T cells. CMV serostatus came from serum IgG against pp150, pp28, p38, p52. Method: immunoSEQ multiplex PCR; TCRdb's copy keeps in-frame clones and lacks some. Altogether 55,000 to 65,000 clones are present, 80% to 85% being singletons, with the ten largest covering approximately 1.1%. Trimming removed 8 bases from V and 3 bases from J, with 16 bases in between. CDR1 and CDR2 from the germline V gene are MNHEY and SVGAGI. The CDR3 runs 15 residues.

The receptor comes from an adult in good health and CMV-seronegative. The chain uses TRBV6-5 and TRBJ2-2; perhaps TRBD1 as D (5 bases). Sequences were obtained from memory CD4+ T cells from blood. CDR3 nucleotide sequence: TGTGCCAGCCGGGCAGGGATTGGAGACACCGGGGAGCTGTTTTTT. This codes for CASRAGIGDTGELFF.